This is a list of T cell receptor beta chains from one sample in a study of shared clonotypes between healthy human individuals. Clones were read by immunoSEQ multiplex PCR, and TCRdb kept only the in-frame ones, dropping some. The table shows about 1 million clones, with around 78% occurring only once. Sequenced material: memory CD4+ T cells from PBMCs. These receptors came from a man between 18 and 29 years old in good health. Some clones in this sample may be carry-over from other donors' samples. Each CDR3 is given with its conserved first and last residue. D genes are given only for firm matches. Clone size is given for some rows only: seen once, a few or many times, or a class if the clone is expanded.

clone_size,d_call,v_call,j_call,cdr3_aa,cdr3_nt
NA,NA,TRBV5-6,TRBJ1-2,CASSLDRGARWYGYTF,TGTGCCAGCAGCTTGGATAGGGGGGCTAGGTGGTATGGCTACACCTTC
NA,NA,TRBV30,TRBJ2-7,CAWRTGGQYEQYF,TGTGCCTGGAGAACTGGAGGGCAGTACGAGCAGTACTTC
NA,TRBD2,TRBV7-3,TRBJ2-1,CASSLPSLEAGGVDEQFF,TGTGCCAGCAGCTTACCAAGCCTGGAAGCGGGAGGAGTAGATGAGCAGTTCTTC
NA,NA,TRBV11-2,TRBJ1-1,CASSLGGAPNTEAFF,TGTGCCAGCAGCTTAGGGGGGGCCCCGAACACTGAAGCTTTCTTT
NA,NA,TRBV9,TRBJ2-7,CASSVGVGWEQYF,TGTGCCAGCAGCGTAGGGGTTGGGTGGGAGCAGTACTTC
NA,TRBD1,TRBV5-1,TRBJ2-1,CASSRTGGAYNEQFF,TGCGCCAGCAGCAGAACAGGGGGCGCATACAATGAGCAGTTCTTC
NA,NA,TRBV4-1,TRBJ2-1,CASSQPIRGVYEQFF,TGCGCCAGCAGCCAACCCATAAGGGGGGTTTATGAGCAGTTCTTC
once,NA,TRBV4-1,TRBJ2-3,CASSQGPSPETLTAGPDTQYF,TGCGCCAGCAGCCAAGGGCCTAGCCCCGAGACATTAACGGCGGGCCCAGATACGCAGTATTTT
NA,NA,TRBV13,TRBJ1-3,CASSPSGNTIYF,TGTGCCAGCAGCCCCTCTGGAAACACCATATATTTT
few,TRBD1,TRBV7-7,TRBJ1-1,CASSLDRGTEAFF,TGTGCCAGCAGCTTAGACAGGGGTACTGAAGCTTTCTTT
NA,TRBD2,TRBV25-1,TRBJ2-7,CASSEGGLAGSYEQYF,TGTGCCAGCAGTGAAGGGGGACTAGCGGGATCGTACGAGCAGTACTTC
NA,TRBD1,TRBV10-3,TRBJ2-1,CAINGQGAYNEQFF,TGTGCCATCAATGGACAGGGGGCTTACAATGAGCAGTTCTTC
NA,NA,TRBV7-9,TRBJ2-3,CATSPGLSTDTQYF,TGTGCCACCTCTCCGGGACTCAGCACAGATACGCAGTATTTT
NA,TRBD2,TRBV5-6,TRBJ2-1,CASSSPLREGRYEQFF,TGTGCCAGCAGCTCCCCGCTGCGGGAGGGACGATATGAGCAGTTCTTC
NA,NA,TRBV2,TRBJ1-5,CASSEHSNQPQHF,TGTGCCAGCAGTGAACATAGCAATCAGCCCCAGCATTTT
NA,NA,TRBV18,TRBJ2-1,CASSPGLGASSEQFF,TGTGCCAGCTCACCCGGTCTTGGCGCTAGCAGTGAGCAGTTCTTC
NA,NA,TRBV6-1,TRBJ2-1,CASTRDREGNEQFF,TGTGCCAGCACCCGAGACAGGGAGGGCAATGAGCAGTTCTTC
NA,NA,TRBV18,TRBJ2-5,CASSPTGEKETQYF,TGTGCCAGCTCACCTACAGGAGAAAAAGAGACCCAGTACTTC
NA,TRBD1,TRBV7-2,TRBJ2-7,CASSLAGQGREQYF,TGTGCCAGCAGCTTAGCCGGACAGGGCCGAGAGCAGTACTTC
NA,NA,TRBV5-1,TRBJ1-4,CASSLAQGEKLFF,TGCGCCAGCAGCTTGGCTCAGGGGGAAAAACTGTTTTTT
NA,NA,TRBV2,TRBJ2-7,CASSPGLATEQYF,TGTGCCAGCAGCCCCGGCCTAGCAACCGAGCAGTACTTC
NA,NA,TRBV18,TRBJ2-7,CASSPRTDSYEQYF,TGTGCCAGCTCACCAAGGACGGATTCCTACGAGCAGTACTTC
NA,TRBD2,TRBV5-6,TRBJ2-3,CASSLLAGDSDTQYF,TGTGCCAGCAGCCTACTAGCGGGAGACTCAGATACGCAGTATTTT
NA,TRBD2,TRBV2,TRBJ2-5,CASSEAASGTGTQYF,TGTGCCAGCAGTGAAGCGGCTAGCGGAACGGGGACCCAGTACTTC
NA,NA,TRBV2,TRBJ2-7,CASSASRATYEQYF,TGTGCCAGCAGTGCGAGCCGGGCCACCTACGAGCAGTACTTC
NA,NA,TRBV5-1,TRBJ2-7,CASSPTGGREQYF,TGCGCCAGCAGCCCCACTGGGGGGCGCGAGCAGTACTTC
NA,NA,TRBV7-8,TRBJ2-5,CASSPQAWKIETQYF,TGTGCCAGCAGCCCTCAGGCGTGGAAGATAGAGACCCAGTACTTC
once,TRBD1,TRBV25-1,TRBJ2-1,CASSKTGGHEQFF,TGTGCCAGCAGTAAGACAGGGGGCCATGAGCAGTTCTTC
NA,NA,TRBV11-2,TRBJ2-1,CASTLFSVTYNEQFF,TGTGCCAGCACCCTCTTTAGCGTAACCTACAATGAGCAGTTCTTC
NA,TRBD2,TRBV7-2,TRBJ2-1,CASSLGLAGGQHEQFF,TGTGCCAGCAGCTTAGGACTAGCGGGAGGTCAGCATGAGCAGTTCTTC
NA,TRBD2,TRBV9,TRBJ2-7,CASSGGLAGGEEQYF,TGTGCCAGCAGCGGGGGACTAGCGGGAGGGGAAGAGCAGTACTTC
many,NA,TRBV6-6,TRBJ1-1,CASSYKEDTEAFF,TGTGCCAGCAGTTACAAGGAAGACACTGAAGCTTTCTTT
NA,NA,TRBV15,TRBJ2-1,CATSRAGGPYNEQFF,TGTGCCACCAGCAGAGCAGGGGGGCCCTACAATGAGCAGTTCTTC
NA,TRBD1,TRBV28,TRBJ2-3,CASTPWTGASTDTQYF,TGTGCCAGCACCCCTTGGACAGGAGCTAGCACAGATACGCAGTATTTT
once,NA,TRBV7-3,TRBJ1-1,CASSLMAIGGNTEAFF,TGTGCCAGCAGCTTAATGGCAATTGGCGGGAACACTGAAGCTTTCTTT
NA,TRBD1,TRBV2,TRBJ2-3,CASRPGQGRSTSTDTQYF,TGTGCCAGCCGGCCGGGACAGGGCCGATCCACTAGCACAGATACGCAGTATTTT
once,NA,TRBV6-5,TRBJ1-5,CASSYSAGGQPQHF,TGTGCCAGCAGTTACTCGGCTGGGGGACAGCCCCAGCATTTT
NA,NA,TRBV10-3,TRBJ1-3,CAISPGEVDTIYF,TGTGCCATCTCGCCGGGCGAGGTGGACACCATATATTTT
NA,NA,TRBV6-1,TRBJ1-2,CASRSTGFYGYTF,TGTGCCAGCAGATCGACAGGATTCTATGGCTACACCTTC
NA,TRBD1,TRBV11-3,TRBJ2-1,CASSPGTGQSSYNEQFF,TGTGCCAGCAGCCCGGGGACAGGGCAAAGCTCCTACAATGAGCAGTTCTTC
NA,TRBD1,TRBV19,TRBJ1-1,CASSDRGKSEAFF,TGTGCCAGTAGCGACAGGGGGAAGTCTGAAGCTTTCTTT
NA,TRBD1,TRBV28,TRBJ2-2,CASSKQGAANTGELFF,TGTGCCAGCAGCAAACAGGGGGCAGCGAACACCGGGGAGCTGTTTTTT
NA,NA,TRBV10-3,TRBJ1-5,CAIRQGSDQPQHF,TGTGCCATCAGACAGGGTTCGGATCAGCCCCAGCATTTT
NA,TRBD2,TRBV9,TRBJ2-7,CASSVAGLAGVLEQYF,TGTGCCAGCAGCGTAGCGGGACTAGCGGGTGTTCTCGAGCAGTACTTC
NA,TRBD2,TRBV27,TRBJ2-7,CASSVGTSGRALQYF,TGTGCCAGCAGCGTAGGGACTAGCGGGAGGGCCCTGCAGTACTTC